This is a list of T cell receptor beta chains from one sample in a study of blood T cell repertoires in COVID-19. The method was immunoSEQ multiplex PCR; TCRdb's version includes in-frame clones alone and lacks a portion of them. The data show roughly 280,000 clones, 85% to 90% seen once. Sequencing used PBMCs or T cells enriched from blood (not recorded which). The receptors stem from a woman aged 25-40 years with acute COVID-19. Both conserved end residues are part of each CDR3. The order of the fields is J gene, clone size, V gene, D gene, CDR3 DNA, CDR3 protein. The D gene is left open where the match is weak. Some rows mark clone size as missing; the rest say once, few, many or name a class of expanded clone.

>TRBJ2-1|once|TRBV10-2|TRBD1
TGCGCCAGCAGTGACGGGACAGGGCAGTTCTTC
CASSDGTGQFF
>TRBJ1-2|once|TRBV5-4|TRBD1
TGTGCCAGCAGCTTGGGACAGGGGTTTTATGGCTACACCTTC
CASSLGQGFYGYTF
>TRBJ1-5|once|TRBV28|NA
TGTGCCAGCAGGACTACAGGGCGATGGAATCAGCCCCAGCATTTT
CASRTTGRWNQPQHF
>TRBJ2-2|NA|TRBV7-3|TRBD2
TGTGCCAGCAGCCCGCGGCCGGGACTAGCGACACGCGACGGCACCGGGGAGCTGTTTTTT
CASSPRPGLATRDGTGELFF
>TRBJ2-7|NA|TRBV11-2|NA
TGTGCCAGCAGCCTGGGCCCGGAGGAAGAGCAGTACTTC
CASSLGPEEEQYF
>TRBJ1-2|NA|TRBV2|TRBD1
TGTGCCAGCATGGACAGGCGGAGGGACTATGGCTACACCTTC
CASMDRRRDYGYTF
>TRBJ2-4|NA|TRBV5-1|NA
TGCGCCAGCAGCTTGGACCAAACGCACACACTAAAAAACATTCAGTACTTC
CASSLDQTHTLKNIQYF
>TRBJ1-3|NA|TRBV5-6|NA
TGTGCCAGCAGCTTGGATAGCTCTGGAAACACCATATATTTT
CASSLDSSGNTIYF
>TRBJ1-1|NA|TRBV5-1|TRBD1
TGCGCCAGCAGCGACGGGACAGGTGTAATCACTGAAGCTTTCTTT
CASSDGTGVITEAFF
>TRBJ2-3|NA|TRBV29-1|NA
TGCAGCACGGTGGGTGTAGCGGGACAGACAGATACGCAGTATTTT
CSTVGVAGQTDTQYF
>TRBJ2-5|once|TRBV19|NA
TGTGCCAGTAGTTTCGGGACTGGTAAAGAGACCCAGTACTTC
CASSFGTGKETQYF
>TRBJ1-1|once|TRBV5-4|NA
TGTGCCAGCAGCACCCAGGGAAGCACTGAAGCTTTCTTT
CASSTQGSTEAFF
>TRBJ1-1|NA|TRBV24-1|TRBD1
TGTGCCACCTCACCCGGGACAGGGGGCTTGAACACTGAAGCTTTCTTT
CATSPGTGGLNTEAFF
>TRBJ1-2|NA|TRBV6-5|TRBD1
TGTGCCAGCAGAGGAGGGACAGCCTCCTTCTTC
CASRGGTASFF
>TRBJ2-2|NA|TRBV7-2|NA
TGTGCCAGCAGCCAGTCGTATAAGCTGTTTTTT
CASSQSYKLFF
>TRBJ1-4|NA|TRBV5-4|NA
TGTGCCAGCAGCCCGGATCAGGGTAATGAAAAACTGTTTTTT
CASSPDQGNEKLFF
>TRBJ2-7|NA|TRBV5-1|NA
TGCGCCAGCAGTCCCGAGGGGGGGAGCTCCTACGAGCAGTACTTC
CASSPEGGSSYEQYF
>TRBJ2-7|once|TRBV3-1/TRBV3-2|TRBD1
TGTGCCAGCACCGCGGGACAGGGTCCCTACGAGCAGTACTTC
CASTAGQGPYEQYF
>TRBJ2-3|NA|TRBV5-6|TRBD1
TGTGCCAGCAGCCCTGGACAGGGGGAGTCAGATACGCAGTATTTT
CASSPGQGESDTQYF
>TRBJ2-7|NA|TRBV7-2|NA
TGTGCCAGCAGCACACCGGGACAAAGCTCCTACGAGCAGTACTTC
CASSTPGQSSYEQYF
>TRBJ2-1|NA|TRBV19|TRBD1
TGTGCCAGTAGCGACCCGGGACAGGGGGCGTCCTACAATGAGCAGTTCTTC
CASSDPGQGASYNEQFF
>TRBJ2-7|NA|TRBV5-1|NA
TGCGCCAGCAGCTTGACGGGATTGCCCTACGAGCAGTACTTC
CASSLTGLPYEQYF
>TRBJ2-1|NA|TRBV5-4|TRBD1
TGTGCCAGCAGCCCCGGGACAGGGGGCCTGTTAAATGAGCAGTTCTTC
CASSPGTGGLLNEQFF
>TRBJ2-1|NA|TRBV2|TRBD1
TGTGCATTCAAGGGGGCGGCCCCCAATGAGCAGTTCTTC
CAFKGAAPNEQFF
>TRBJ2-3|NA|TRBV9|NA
TGTGCCAGCAGCCCCCGACAGGCAGATACGCAGTATTTT
CASSPRQADTQYF
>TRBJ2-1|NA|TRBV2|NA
TGTGCCAGCGGATCCCGGGAGTGGTACAATGAGCAGTTCTTC
CASGSREWYNEQFF
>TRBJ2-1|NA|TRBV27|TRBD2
TGTGCCAGCAGGGGACTAGCGGGATCATACAATGAGCAGTTCTTC
CASRGLAGSYNEQFF
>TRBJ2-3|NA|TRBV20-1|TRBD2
TGCAGTGCTAGTGGCGCGGGAGGTGATACGCAGTATTTT
CSASGAGGDTQYF
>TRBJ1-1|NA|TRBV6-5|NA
TGTGCCAGCACCCAGACAGGAGCGAACACTGAAGCTTTCTTT
CASTQTGANTEAFF
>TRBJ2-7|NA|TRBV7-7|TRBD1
TGTGCTAGCATCACACTCACAGGGGGACACGAGCAGTACTTC
CASITLTGGHEQYF
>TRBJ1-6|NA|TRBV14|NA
TGTGCCAGCAGCCCAAGCCATAATTCACCCCTCCACTTT
CASSPSHNSPLHF
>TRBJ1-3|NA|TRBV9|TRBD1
TGTGCCAGCAGCGTAGGGGGGACAGGGATAAACACCATATATTTT
CASSVGGTGINTIYF
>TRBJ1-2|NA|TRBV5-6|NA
TGTGCCAGCAGCTTGACAGTTAACTATGGCTACACCTTC
CASSLTVNYGYTF
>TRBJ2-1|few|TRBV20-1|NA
TGCAGTGCCGAGCGCCTCAATGAGCAGTTCTTC
CSAERLNEQFF
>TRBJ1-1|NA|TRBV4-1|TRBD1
TGCGCCAGCAGCCGAACATCCGGGACAGGGGGCCCTGCTGAAGCTTTCTTT
CASSRTSGTGGPAEAFF
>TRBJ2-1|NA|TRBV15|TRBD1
TGTGCCACCAGCAACCGACAGGGATCGCCTTACAATGAGCAGTTCTTC
CATSNRQGSPYNEQFF
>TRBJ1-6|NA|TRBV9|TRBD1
TGTGCCAGCAGCCCTTGGGACAGGGGAGGTGGTTCACCCCTCCACTTT
CASSPWDRGGGSPLHF
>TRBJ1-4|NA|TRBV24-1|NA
TGTGCCACCAGTCCTGAGGTGGGAGAGGAAAAACTGTTTTTT
CATSPEVGEEKLFF
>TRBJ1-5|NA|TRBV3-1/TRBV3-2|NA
TGTGCCAGCAGCCAGGGCAGGGTGGATCAGCCCCAGCATTTT
CASSQGRVDQPQHF
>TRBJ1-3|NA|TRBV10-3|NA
TGTGCCATCAGTGACCCTCACGGAGGCTCTGGAAACACCATATATTTT
CAISDPHGGSGNTIYF
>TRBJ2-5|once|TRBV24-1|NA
TGTGCCACCAGTGATTTACGCGTCGGAGAGACCCAGTACTTC
CATSDLRVGETQYF
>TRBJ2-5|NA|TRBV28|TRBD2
TGTGCCAGCAGTTTAGCGGGGGGTCGCCAAGAGACCCAGTACTTC
CASSLAGGRQETQYF
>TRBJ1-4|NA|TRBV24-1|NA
TGTGCCACGAGAGAAGGGGAGGCTGGCTGTAATGAAAAACTGTTTTTT
CATREGEAGCNEKLFF
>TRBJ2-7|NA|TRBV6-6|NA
TGTGCCAGCAGTTACTCTCAGGGGACCTACGAGCAGTACTTC
CASSYSQGTYEQYF
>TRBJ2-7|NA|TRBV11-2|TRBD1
TGTGCCAGCAGCCTAGCTCCGTGGGGGGACAGGGGGTCCTACGAGCAGTACTTC
CASSLAPWGDRGSYEQYF